Presented here are 32 T cell receptor beta chains from one specimen sequenced in a study of STAT5B mutations in CD4+ large granular lymphocyte leukemia (dated by TCRdb to the early 2020s). To prepare the library, the immunoSEQ multiplex PCR assay was applied. What TCRdb holds here is the immuneACCESS table cut down to in-frame rearrangements. Part of the clones is not present; checked against another copy, under half of the missing clones reflect an unresolved V gene, and the others are unexplained. This sample has about 29,000 clones in its table, and roughly 79% of those were observed once. The ten largest clones add up to about 1% of the sample. Material for sequencing was CD4+ T cells from blood buffy coats. The receptor set was obtained from a human donor in good health.

The V call is TRBV5-6, the J call TRBJ2-2; the match to TRBD1 covers 7 bases. The V and J ends lost 4 bases and 7 bases, in that order; junction bases with no gene match: 10. CDR1 is SGHDT and CDR2 is YYEEEE in the germline V gene. The CDR3 consists of 15 residues. This CDR3 is CASSLITGAGGELFF. The CDR3 DNA is TGTGCCAGCAGCCTTATTACAGGGGCCGGCGGGGAGCTGTTTTTT.

The rearrangement links TRBV6-7 to TRBJ2-1, with 7 bases matching TRBD1. TRBV6-7 is an open reading frame, and its role is uncertain. V was clipped by 5 bases and J by 4 bases; unmatched bases: 14. This CDR3 comprises 17 residues. CDR3 sequence: CASSPLGQGVRYNEQFF. In DNA, the CDR3 is TGTGCCAGCAGTCCACTCGGTCAGGGGGTCAGATACAATGAGCAGTTCTTC.

The chain joins TRBV5-1 to TRBJ1-1, with D hard to call. Germline loops: CDR1 SGHRS, CDR2 YFSETQ. Trimming cost V 0 bases and J 1 base, with 10 bases left between them. This CDR3 comprises 15 residues. The DNA of the CDR3 is TGCGCCAGCAGCTTGGCCAGGTTTGGGAACACTGAAGCTTTCTTT. Its translation is CASSLARFGNTEAFF.

To note about this clone: The sample carries other DNA sequences with the same CDR3. The CDR3 sequence: CSVGQGANYGYTF. The CDR3 DNA follows: TGCAGCGTAGGACAGGGAGCTAACTATGGCTACACCTTC. The rearrangement joins TRBV29-1 to TRBJ1-2; 8 bases are a match to TRBD1. The CDR3 length is 13 residues. Germline V gene data show CDR1 as SQVTM and CDR2 as ANQGSEA. V was pared by 6 bases and J by 0 bases, with 3 bases of the junction left unmatched.

There are a few counts of this clone. The chain joins TRBV7-2 to TRBJ2-5, with D unclear. The CDR3 runs 13 residues. Trimming took off 5 bases at V and 5 bases at J, with 12 bases between the two ends. Germline values: CDR1 SGHTA, CDR2 FQGNSA. The CDR3 spells CASSQGLEETQYF. The CDR3 bases are TGTGCCAGCAGCCAAGGGCTGGAGGAGACCCAGTACTTC. The full variable domain, rest sourced from reference TRBV7-2 and TRBJ2-5, is GAGVSQSPSNKVTEKGKDVELRCDPISGHTALYWYRQSLGQGLEFLIYFQGNSAPDKSGLPSDRFSAERTGGSVSTLTIQRTQQEDSAVYLCASSQGLEETQYFGPGTRLLVL.

The chain joins TRBV19 to TRBJ1-1; 9 nucleotides line up with TRBD1. This CDR3 contains 14 residues. CDR1 and CDR2 (germline): LNHDA, SQIVND (reference sequence). V was pared by 4 bases and J by 4 bases, with 4 bases of the junction left unmatched. In nucleotides, the CDR3 is TGTGCCAGTAGTAAGGGACAGGGAAGCACTGAAGCTTTCTTT. It is translated as CASSKGQGSTEAFF.

J is TRBJ1-2 and V is TRBV7-9; 9 nucleotides match TRBD1. The germline V gene has CDR1 SEHNR and CDR2 FQNEAQ (reference sequence). The CDR3 is made up of 14 amino acids. The V and J ends lost 6 bases and 6 bases, in that order; junction bases with no gene match: 8. CDR3 residues: CASRGTGGADGYTF. The CDR3, as DNA: TGTGCCAGCAGGGGAACAGGGGGCGCCGATGGCTACACCTTC. Full variable domain (remainder filled in from reference TRBV7-9 and TRBJ1-2): DTGVSQNPRHKITKRGQNVTFRCDPISEHNRLYWYRQTLGQGPEFLTYFQNEAQLEKSRLLSDRFSAERPKGSFSTLEIQRTEQGDSAMYLCASRGTGGADGYTFGSGTRLTVV.

The chain has TRBV5-1 and TRBJ2-5; D is ambiguous. The germline CDR1 and CDR2 sequences are SGHRS and YFSETQ. Trimming took off 1 base at V and 1 base at J, with 8 bases between the two ends. The CDR3 is 14 amino acids. This chain's CDR3 is CASSLRASQETQYF. The CDR3 coding sequence is TGCGCCAGCAGCTTGCGGGCTAGCCAAGAGACCCAGTACTTC.

The chain joins TRBV30 to TRBJ2-7; tentative D call: TRBD1 (7 bases). The CDR3 consists of 11 residues. The germline V gene has CDR1 GTSNPN and CDR2 SVGIG (reference sequence). Trimming removed 8 bases at V and 7 bases at J, with 15 bases between. This CDR3 is CARGTAREQYF. DNA of the CDR3: TGTGCCCGGGGGACAGCCCGGGAGCAGTACTTC.

The V and J genes are TRBV19 and TRBJ1-5, with 9 bases aligning to TRBD1. The CDR3 is 15 residues long. J was trimmed by 6 bases and V by 4 bases; bases with no gene match: 7. Germline assignment: CDR1 LNHDA and CDR2 SQIVND (reference sequence). The CDR3 loop is CASSKTQGAGQPQHF. The DNA for the CDR3 is TGTGCCAGTAGTAAAACACAGGGGGCAGGTCAGCCCCAGCATTTT.

This chain connects TRBV7-2 to TRBJ2-1, with TRBD2 matching 10 bases. Germline V gene lookup returns CDR1 SGHTA and CDR2 FQGNSA. CDR3 size: 15 residues. J lost 10 bases, V lost 4 bases, and 10 bases had no gene match. The CDR3, as DNA: TGTGCCAGCAGCTCAGCGGGAGGGCCAACCGGCGAGCAGTTCTTC. Translated, it gives CASSSAGGPTGEQFF.

This chain uses TRBV28 with TRBJ2-2; 16 bases are shared with TRBD2. CDR1 MDHEN and CDR2 SYDVKM come from the germline V gene. V was pared by 0 bases and J by 3 bases, with 1 base of the junction left unmatched. The CDR3 extends over 18 amino acids. CDR3 protein: CASSLWGLAGGYTGELFF. The CDR3 DNA follows: TGTGCCAGCAGTTTATGGGGACTAGCGGGAGGGTACACCGGGGAGCTGTTTTTT. Complete variable domain (other parts from reference TRBV28 and TRBJ2-2): DVKVTQSSRYLVKRTGEKVFLECVQDMDHENMFWYRQDPGLGLRLIYFSYDVKMKEKGDIPEGYSVSREKKERFSLILESASTNQTSMYLCASSLWGLAGGYTGELFFGEGSRLTVL.

The rearrangement links TRBV27 to TRBJ2-1; D call uncertain. V dropped 5 bases and J dropped 0 bases, with 14 bases sitting between them. This CDR3 region has 16 residues. Germline-derived CDR1 and CDR2 are MNHEY and SMNVEV (reference sequence). CDR3 loop: CASSVGPNPSYNEQFF. CDR3 DNA: TGTGCCAGCAGTGTTGGCCCCAACCCCTCCTACAATGAGCAGTTCTTC.

The chain links TRBV28 to TRBJ1-3; 8 bases align to TRBD1. From germline, CDR1 is MDHEN and CDR2 SYDVKM. Germline trimming cut 10 bases from V and 3 bases from J; bases unmatched to any gene: 8. The CDR3 extends over 14 amino acids. This CDR3 is CAITGGSVGNTIYF. DNA of the CDR3: TGTGCCATAACAGGGGGGTCAGTTGGAAACACCATATATTTT.

The V and J genes are TRBV11-3 and TRBJ1-4; 9 bases agree with TRBD1. V lost 2 bases and J lost 8; bases outside the gene matches: 9. CDR3 length: 16 residues. Germline assignment: CDR1 SGHNT and CDR2 YENEEA. Here the CDR3 reads CASSLCWDRAEEKLFF. DNA of the CDR3: TGTGCCAGCAGCTTATGTTGGGACAGGGCGGAGGAAAAACTGTTTTTT.

J is TRBJ1-1 and V is TRBV4-1; 10 bases fit TRBD1. The CDR3 spans 13 residues. J gave up 10 bases and V 2 bases, and 4 bases lay outside the gene matches. Germline CDR1 reads MGHRA; CDR2 reads YSYEKL. The CDR3 spells CASSQPDRGRAFF. The CDR3 DNA reads TGCGCCAGCAGCCAACCAGACAGGGGGCGAGCTTTCTTT.

The chain couples TRBV9 to TRBJ2-3; 9 nucleotides line up with TRBD1. The germline V gene encodes CDR1 SGDLS and CDR2 YYNGEE. The V and J ends lost 6 bases and 1 base, in that order; junction bases with no gene match: 12. The CDR3 covers 17 residues. The CDR3: CASTVGRTGDGTDTQYF. The DNA of the CDR3 is TGTGCCAGCACCGTGGGGAGGACAGGGGACGGCACAGATACGCAGTATTTT.

The chain uses TRBV5-1 and TRBJ1-1; 8 nucleotides align to TRBD1. J lost 4 bases, V lost 4 bases, and 12 bases had no gene match. This CDR3 has 16 residues. Looked up from germline, CDR1 is SGHRS and CDR2 is YFSETQ. The CDR3 DNA is TGCGCCAGCAGCAGACTGACAGGGGAAGTAGGCACTGAAGCTTTCTTT. Protein: CASSRLTGEVGTEAFF.

Remarks on this clone: Other DNA sequences in this sample translate to the same CDR3. The chain recombines TRBV30 with TRBJ1-3; 8 positions match TRBD1. Unmatched junction bases numbered 5, after V lost 8 bases and J lost 2 bases. The CDR3 extends over 13 amino acids. In germline, CDR1 is GTSNPN, CDR2 SVGIG (reference sequence). DNA for the CDR3: TGTGCCGGTACAGGGGGGGCTGGAAACACCATATATTTT. Translating gives CAGTGGAGNTIYF.

The table lists this clone with a count of one. The chain couples TRBV5-4 to TRBJ2-1; TRBD2 matches 14 bases. Trimming took 3 bases from V and 7 from J; bases not matched to a gene: 3. Looked up from germline, CDR1 is SGHNT and CDR2 is YYREEE (reference sequence). The CDR3 totals 15 residues. The CDR3 coding sequence is TGTGCCAGCAGCTCTAGGACTAGCGGGGGGAATGAGCAGTTCTTC. It translates to CASSSRTSGGNEQFF.

J is TRBJ1-5 and V is TRBV19; 10 nucleotides match TRBD1. Unmatched junction bases numbered 10, after V lost 8 bases and J lost 3 bases. Per the germline V gene, CDR1 is LNHDA and CDR2 is SQIVND (reference sequence). This CDR3 comprises 16 residues. CDR3 region: CASAGTGAPANQPQHF. DNA of the CDR3: TGTGCCAGTGCCGGGACAGGGGCCCCAGCCAATCAGCCCCAGCATTTT.

The chain recombines TRBV5-1 with TRBJ1-2; D is possibly TRBD1 (6 bases). CDR3 length equals 16 residues. Per the germline V gene, CDR1 is SGHRS and CDR2 is YFSETQ. V lost 0 bases and J 5 bases, leaving 17 bases between the germline ends. The CDR3 region is CASSLGPGDGAYGYTF. CDR3 DNA sequence: TGCGCCAGCAGCTTGGGCCCAGGGGATGGAGCGTATGGCTACACCTTC.

V usage is TRBV6-5 and J usage is TRBJ1-2; D may be TRBD1 (6 bases). CDR3 length equals 13 residues. Germline CDR1 is MNHEY and CDR2 is SVGAGI. The V end lost 6 bases, the J end lost 2 bases, and 10 bases lay between the germline ends. The CDR3 spells CASRRGPNYGYTF. As DNA, the CDR3 is TGTGCCAGCAGGCGGGGGCCGAACTATGGCTACACCTTC.

The J gene is TRBJ2-5, the V gene TRBV10-2; TRBD2 matches 9 bases. Per the germline V gene, CDR1 is WSHSY and CDR2 is SAAADI. V gave up 6 bases and J gave up 5 bases; unmatched junction bases: 10. The CDR3 is 15 residues long. The CDR3 reads CASRISGSSGETQYF. CDR3 DNA sequence: TGCGCCAGCAGGATTAGCGGGAGCTCGGGGGAGACCCAGTACTTC.

The gene calls are TRBV7-9 and TRBJ1-3; no firm D call. The CDR3 is 16 amino acids. The ends were cut back, 2 bases at V and 0 bases at J, with 11 bases in the middle. Germline CDR1 and CDR2: SEHNR and FQNEAQ (reference sequence). CDR3: CASSLTLAHSGNTIYF. In DNA form, the CDR3 reads TGTGCCAGCAGCTTAACCCTGGCCCACTCTGGAAACACCATATATTTT. The full variable domain, rest sourced from reference TRBV7-9 and TRBJ1-3, is DTGVSQNPRHKITKRGQNVTFRCDPISEHNRLYWYRQTLGQGPEFLTYFQNEAQLEKSRLLSDRFSAERPKGSFSTLEIQRTEQGDSAMYLCASSLTLAHSGNTIYFGEGSWLTVV.

This chain connects TRBV6-5 to TRBJ2-7; D is perhaps TRBD1 (6 bases). CDR1 and CDR2 (germline): MNHEY, SVGAGI. V was trimmed by 4 bases and J by 2 bases, leaving 15 bases between them. The CDR3 is 15 residues long. The CDR3 reads CASSSPGHSTYEQYF. CDR3 DNA sequence: TGTGCCAGCAGTTCACCGGGACACTCTACCTACGAGCAGTACTTC.

The chain recombines TRBV5-1 with TRBJ1-2; 8 nucleotides align to TRBD1. CDR1 SGHRS and CDR2 YFSETQ come from the germline V gene. J lost 4 bases, V lost 3 bases, and 14 bases had no gene match. The CDR3 loop spans 17 amino acids. CDR3 sequence (DNA): TGCGCCAGCAGCTCGCCTCCGGGACAGGACTTCGGCTATGGCTACACCTTC. Translation: CASSSPPGQDFGYGYTF.

The gene calls are TRBV29-1 and TRBJ2-6; D may be TRBD2 (6 bases). V shed 4 bases and J shed 2 bases, with 12 bases lying between them. Germline loops: CDR1 SQVTM, CDR2 ANQGSEA. This CDR3 comprises 15 residues. DNA of the CDR3: TGCAGCGTTGGGCACGGCGGGACTGGGGCCAACGTCCTGACTTTC. It is translated as CSVGHGGTGANVLTF.

The rearrangement joins TRBV19 to TRBJ2-1; D possibly matches TRBD1 or TRBD2 (6 bases each). CDR1 is LNHDA and CDR2 is SQIVND in the germline V gene (reference sequence). CDR3 length equals 16 residues. Deletions cut 7 bases from V and 5 bases from J, with 21 bases between. This CDR3 reads CASTPHEGGIDNEQFF. DNA for the CDR3: TGTGCCAGTACTCCCCACGAGGGGGGCATCGACAATGAGCAGTTCTTC.

This chain links TRBV19 with TRBJ2-1; 9 bases match TRBD1. V shed 7 bases and J 2 bases; nucleotides not matched to a gene: 3. CDR3 length equals 14 residues. The germline V gene encodes CDR1 LNHDA and CDR2 SQIVND (reference sequence). CDR3 coding DNA: TGTGCCAGTACTGACAGGGGGGCCTACAATGAGCAGTTCTTC. The encoded protein is CASTDRGAYNEQFF.

This clone was detected only a few times. This chain joins TRBV29-1 and TRBJ1-1; D remains unclear. The V and J ends lost 4 bases and 0 bases respectively, with 9 bases between them. The CDR3 spans 13 residues. CDR1 is SQVTM and CDR2 is ANQGSEA in the germline V gene. CDR3: CSVGEFMNTEAFF. CDR3 sequence (DNA): TGCAGCGTTGGGGAGTTCATGAACACTGAAGCTTTCTTT.

V and J are TRBV30 and TRBJ2-1; 11 positions agree with TRBD2. Losses at the gene ends were 2 bases for V and 2 bases for J; bases not matched to a gene: 5. There are 16 residues in the CDR3. In germline, CDR1 is GTSNPN, CDR2 SVGIG (reference sequence). This chain's CDR3 is CAWSPSSGRAYNEQFF. Written as DNA, the CDR3 is TGTGCCTGGAGTCCCAGTAGCGGGAGGGCCTACAATGAGCAGTTCTTC.